A single sample is the source of the 8 T cell receptor beta chains below, sequenced in a study of blood T cell repertoires in COVID-19 (dated by TCRdb to 2020 to 2022). The library was made by the immunoSEQ multiplex PCR assay. TCRdb stores this immuneACCESS table with in-frame sequences only. Part of the clones is absent; in the studies checked, under half of the shortfall reflects unresolved V genes, and no reason is known for the rest. This sample has 300,000 to 400,000 clones in its table, and approximately 90% of those were observed once. The ten largest clones add up to 1% of the sample. Sequenced sample: PBMCs or T cells enriched from blood (not recorded which). The source is a man aged 18 to 29 who had recovered from COVID-19.

With regard to this clone: Mismatch with germline at one junction end may stem from a read error. The chain has TRBV28 and TRBJ1-1; 8 nucleotides line up with TRBD1. There are 12 residues in the CDR3. Germline-derived CDR1 and CDR2 are MDHEN and SYDVKM. The CDR3 sequence: CASSLDRGYGIF. The CDR3 bases are TGTGCCAGCAGTTTAGACAGGGGATATGGTATCTTT. Complete variable domain (other parts from reference TRBV28 and TRBJ1-1): DVKVTQSSRYLVKRTGEKVFLECVQDMDHENMFWYRQDPGLGLRLIYFSYDVKMKEKGDIPEGYSVSREKKERFSLILESASTNQTSMYLCASSLDRGYGIFGQGTRLTVV.

The gene calls are TRBV3-1 (or the pseudogene TRBV3-2) and TRBJ2-3, with D perhaps TRBD1 (6 bases). CDR1 and CDR2 (germline): LGHDT, YNNKEL (reference sequence). CDR3 size: 14 residues. V shed 3 bases and J shed 0 bases, with 7 bases lying between them. The DNA for the CDR3 is TGTGCCAGCAGCCAGGGACAAAGCACAGATACGCAGTATTTT. Translated: CASSQGQSTDTQYF.

The CDR3 loop reads CASSLGGQGRDEQFF. CDR3 bases: TGTGCCAGCAGCTTAGGCGGACAGGGGAGGGATGAGCAGTTCTTC. The V call is TRBV7-9, the J call TRBJ2-1; 9 bases line up with TRBD1. Germline loops: CDR1 SEHNR, CDR2 FQNEAQ (reference sequence). V lost 1 base, J lost 8 bases, and 6 bases stayed unmatched. The CDR3 length is 15 residues.

J is TRBJ2-1 and V is TRBV2; maybe TRBD2 (6 bases). V was cut by 6 bases and J by 6 bases, with 15 bases left in between. CDR1 SNHLY and CDR2 FYNNEI come from the germline V gene. The CDR3 extends over 14 amino acids. CDR3 DNA sequence: TGTGCCAGCAGAGGAGGGACCGCGGGCAATGAGCAGTTCTTC. Translated, it gives CASRGGTAGNEQFF.

V and J are TRBV6-5 and TRBJ2-1; 13 bases line up with TRBD2. The CDR3 is 15 amino acids. V lost 4 bases and J lost 7; bases outside the gene matches: 4. In germline, CDR1 is MNHEY, CDR2 SVGAGI. CDR3 bases: TGTGCCAGCAGTTTACTAGCGGGAGGGTGGAATGAGCAGTTCTTC. Translated, it gives CASSLLAGGWNEQFF.

The chain combines TRBV4-2 with TRBJ1-5; D is perhaps TRBD1 (5 bases). With 0 bases removed from V and 7 bases from J, the gap between germline ends came to 13 bases. Germline CDR1 is LGHNA and CDR2 is YNFKEQ. The CDR3 spans 15 residues. The CDR3 spells CASSQDRGTGQPQHF. Here the CDR3 DNA reads TGTGCCAGCAGCCAAGATCGTGGTACAGGACAGCCCCAGCATTTT.

This chain joins TRBV28 and TRBJ1-5; 7 positions match TRBD1. This CDR3 contains 14 residues. Germline V gene lookup returns CDR1 MDHEN and CDR2 SYDVKM. The V and J ends lost 4 bases and 7 bases, in that order; junction bases with no gene match: 7. In nucleotides, the CDR3 is TGTGCCAGCAGTTCTCCAGGGGGTTGGCAGCCCCAGCATTTT. Encoded protein: CASSSPGGWQPQHF.

In DNA form, the CDR3 reads TGTGCCAGTAGACCCCTGTGGGCAGGGCGGGAGACCCAGTACTTC. It encodes CASRPLWAGRETQYF. This chain connects TRBV19 to TRBJ2-5, with D perhaps matching TRBD1 (5 bases). The CDR3 is made up of 15 amino acids. Germline V CDR1 and CDR2: LNHDA, SQIVND (reference sequence). Deletions cut 6 bases from V and 5 bases from J, with 19 bases between.